This TCR beta chain was identified in a study of blood T cell repertoires in COVID-19. As for the study in general: PBMCs, B-cell-depleted T cells, or T cells provided the cDNA or gDNA that made up the material.

The assay was immunoSEQ multiplex PCR, and TCRdb's table has in-frame clones only and misses some. The table shows hundreds of thousands of clones, with around 90% occurring only once. The CDR3 contains 14 residues. The V segment lost 4 bases and the J segment 5 bases; nucleotides outside the gene matches: 7. The germline V gene has CDR1 SGHRS and CDR2 YFSETQ. This clonotype was obtained from a woman under 30 with acute COVID-19. This sequence joins TRBV5-1 and TRBJ1-2, with 8 bases identical to TRBD1. The sequenced material came from PBMCs or T cells enriched from blood (not recorded which). CDR3 protein: CASSVAGTGYGYTF. The CDR3 DNA follows: TGCGCCAGCAGCGTCGCCGGGACAGGATATGGCTACACCTTC.